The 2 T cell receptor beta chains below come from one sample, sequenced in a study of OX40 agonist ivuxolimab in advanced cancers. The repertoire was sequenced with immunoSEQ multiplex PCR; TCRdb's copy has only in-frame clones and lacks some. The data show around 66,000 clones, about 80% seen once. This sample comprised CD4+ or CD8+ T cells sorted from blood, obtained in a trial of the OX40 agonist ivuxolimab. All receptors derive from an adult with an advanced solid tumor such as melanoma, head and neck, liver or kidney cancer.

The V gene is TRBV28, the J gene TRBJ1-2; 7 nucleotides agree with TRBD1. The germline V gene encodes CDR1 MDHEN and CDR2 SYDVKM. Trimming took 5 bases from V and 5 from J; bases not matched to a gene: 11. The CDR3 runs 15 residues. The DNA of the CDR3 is TGTGCCAGCAGTCCCTCGACAGGGCGAAGGTATGGCTACACCTTC. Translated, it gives CASSPSTGRRYGYTF.

The CDR3 DNA follows: TGTGCCAGCAGCTTCGACAGGGGAGGGGAAAAACTGTTTTTT. This codes for CASSFDRGGEKLFF. The chain is built from TRBV6-5 and TRBJ1-4; the match to TRBD1 covers 8 bases. CDR1 and CDR2 from the germline V gene are MNHEY and SVGAGI. V lost 6 bases and J lost 8; bases outside the gene matches: 8. This CDR3 has 14 residues.